This T cell receptor beta chain was profiled in a study of beta chain features in type 1 diabetes. The isolated RNA, all of it, was reverse transcribed, so expressed TCRB transcripts were what got sequenced. Sequencing used immunoSEQ multiplex PCR; TCRdb keeps in-frame clones, though not all of them. The table has roughly 140,000 clones, nearly 50% seen once; the top ten hold approximately 0.4%. Based on CD45RO/CCR7/CD25/CD127/CD95/CD27, CD4+ regulatory, stem cell-like memory, naive and central memory cells were sorted. Sequenced material: Tregs from blood. This TCR was recovered from a man between 18 and 29 years old in good health.

In nucleotides, the CDR3 is TGTGCCAGCAGCTTAGCGCGGGGCGGGAGGCGAACCGGGGAGCTGTTTTTT. It is translated as CASSLARGGRRTGELFF. The rearrangement uses TRBV7-2 and TRBJ2-2; 8 bases match TRBD2. V gave up 0 bases and J gave up 5 bases; unmatched junction bases: 8. CDR1 is SGHTA, CDR2 FQGNSA, per germline. The CDR3 consists of 17 residues.